These 22 T cell receptor beta chains came from one sample sequenced in a study of blood T cell repertoires in COVID-19. Clones were read by immunoSEQ multiplex PCR, and TCRdb kept only the in-frame ones, dropping some. The sample includes some 300,000 clones, approximately 85% of them seen just once. Sample: PBMCs or T cells enriched from blood (not recorded which). The receptors here all came from a woman aged 25 to 39 who had recovered from COVID-19.

The chain employs TRBV28 and TRBJ2-1; possible D gene TRBD1, 7 bases. Germline CDR1 MDHEN, CDR2 SYDVKM. Between the trimmed V and J ends, which lost 3 bases and 7 bases, there was a span of 22 bases. The CDR3 runs 17 residues. CDR3 coding DNA: TGTGCCAGCAGTTTGCCCGCGCACAGGGGAGGTTTGAATGAGCAGTTCTTC. It encodes CASSLPAHRGGLNEQFF.

This chain uses TRBV5-1 with TRBJ2-3, with TRBD2 as a possible D gene (5 bases). CDR3 size: 15 residues. V shed 1 base and J shed 6 bases, with 15 bases lying between them. The V gene's germline CDR1 is SGHRS and CDR2 YFSETQ. The CDR3: CASSLSARGKDTQYF. The CDR3 region has the DNA TGCGCCAGCAGCTTGTCGGCCAGAGGGAAGGATACGCAGTATTTT.

This rearrangement joins TRBV7-6 to TRBJ1-1; 7 bases line up with TRBD1. Germline CDR1 is SGHVS and CDR2 is FNYEAQ. J was trimmed by 4 bases and V by 5 bases; bases with no gene match: 10. CDR3 size: 15 residues. CDR3 region: CASSPPPTGATEAFF. The DNA of the CDR3 is TGTGCCAGCAGCCCCCCCCCAACAGGGGCCACTGAAGCTTTCTTT. Complete variable domain (other parts from reference TRBV7-6 and TRBJ1-1): GAGVSQSPRYKVTKRGQDVALRCDPISGHVSLYWYRQALGQGPEFLTYFNYEAQQDKSGLPNDRFSAERPEGSISTLTIQRTEQRDSAMYRCASSPPPTGATEAFFGQGTRLTVV.

The chain has TRBV5-4 and TRBJ2-3; unclear D gene. The CDR3 runs 14 residues. V was pared by 0 bases and J by 4 bases, with 9 bases between. Looked up from germline, CDR1 is SGHNT and CDR2 is YYREEE (reference sequence). CDR3 DNA sequence: TGTGCCAGCAGCTTGGCGCTATCCCCAGATACGCAGTATTTT. Translating it yields CASSLALSPDTQYF.

The chain links TRBV2 to TRBJ2-4; D not resolved. The germline V gene has CDR1 SNHLY and CDR2 FYNNEI. V was cut by 7 bases and J by 0 bases, with 13 bases left in between. The length of the CDR3 is 15 residues. CDR3 amino acids: CASTHLDLAKNIQYF. The DNA of the CDR3 is TGTGCCAGCACTCACTTAGATCTAGCCAAAAACATTCAGTACTTC.

This chain uses TRBV28 with TRBJ2-7; 7 bases align to TRBD1. The CDR3 contains 15 residues. Germline V gene lookup returns CDR1 MDHEN and CDR2 SYDVKM. The ends lost 3 bases at V and 6 bases at J; junction bases unmatched: 11. The CDR3 DNA reads TGTGCCAGCAGTTTCCAACCGGGACAGTTGGGCGAGCAGTACTTC. Translating it yields CASSFQPGQLGEQYF.

This clone was observed a single time. The chain recombines TRBV18 with TRBJ1-3, with TRBD1 as a possible D gene (6 bases). Germline V gene lookup returns CDR1 KGHSH and CDR2 LQKENI. The ends were cut back, 2 bases at V and 1 base at J, with 15 bases in the middle. CDR3 length equals 17 residues. The DNA for the CDR3 is TGTGCCAGCTCACCATCGACAGGCACAAAATCTGGAAACACCATATATTTT. Amino acid sequence: CASSPSTGTKSGNTIYF.

This clone occurred once. This sequence joins TRBV29-1 and TRBJ2-7, with D possibly TRBD2 on 6 matching bases. The CDR3 is 12 residues long. The V end lost 4 bases, the J end lost 4 bases, and 11 bases lay between the germline ends. Germline CDR1 SQVTM, CDR2 ANQGSEA. The CDR3 region has the DNA TGCAGCGTTGTCGGGAGCAGTTACGAGCAGTACTTC. Amino acid sequence: CSVVGSSYEQYF.

The chain combines TRBV15 with TRBJ2-7; 8 nucleotides align to TRBD1. V was clipped by 0 bases and J by 5 bases; unmatched bases: 9. Germline CDR1 reads LNHNV; CDR2 reads YYDKDF (reference sequence). The CDR3 extends over 16 amino acids. The CDR3 DNA sequence: TGTGCCACCAGCAGAGAGATCGGGACAGGTCACAACGAGCAGTACTTC. Translating gives CATSREIGTGHNEQYF. The whole variable domain, filled in from reference TRBV15 and TRBJ2-7, reads DAMVIQNPRYQVTQFGKPVTLSCSQTLNHNVMYWYQQKSSQAPKLLFHYYDKDFNNEADTPDNFQSRRPNTSFCFLDIRSPGLGDTAMYLCATSREIGTGHNEQYFGPGTRLTVT.

This chain links TRBV7-3 with TRBJ2-1; D is unclear. Germline V gives CDR1 SGHTA, CDR2 FQGTGA. The CDR3 has 14 amino acids. V dropped 0 bases and J dropped 0 bases, with 3 bases sitting between them. The CDR3 loop reads CASSLTSSYNEQFF. CDR3 DNA sequence: TGTGCCAGCAGCTTAACCAGCTCCTACAATGAGCAGTTCTTC.

This chain links TRBV21-1 with TRBJ1-1; TRBD1, the table's D call, lacks a check against the DNA. TRBV21-1 is deemed a pseudogene. The CDR3 runs to 13 residues. The CDR3 sequence is CASRTGTGLLAFF. CDR3 in DNA: TGTGCCAGCAGAACCGGGACAGGTCTGTTAGCTTTCTTT.

The rearrangement joins TRBV18 to TRBJ1-5; D unclear. Per the germline V gene, CDR1 is KGHSH and CDR2 is LQKENI. This CDR3 is 12 amino acids long. Trimming took off 6 bases at V and 5 bases at J, with 8 bases between the two ends. CDR3 sequence: CASSEGHQPQHF. Written as DNA, the CDR3 is TGTGCCAGCTCCGAGGGTCATCAGCCCCAGCATTTT. Filled out from reference TRBV18 and TRBJ1-5, the complete variable domain reads NAGVMQNPRHLVRRRGQEARLRCSPMKGHSHVYWYRQLPEEGLKFMVYLQKENIIDESGMPKERFSAEFPKEGPSILRIQQVVRGDSAAYFCASSEGHQPQHFGDGTRLSIL.

V is TRBV27 and J is TRBJ1-4; D gene unclear. V lost 3 bases and J lost 2, with 4 bases in between. This CDR3 has 13 residues. CDR1 MNHEY and CDR2 SMNVEV come from the germline V gene (reference sequence). The chain's CDR3 is CASSFSTNEKLFF. CDR3 nucleotides: TGTGCCAGCAGTTTTAGTACTAATGAAAAACTGTTTTTT.

The genes are TRBV7-9 and TRBJ2-7; the D is unclear. Germline CDR1 and CDR2: SEHNR and FQNEAQ (reference sequence). CDR3 length: 11 amino acids. With 2 bases removed from V and 7 bases from J, the gap between germline ends came to 6 bases. This CDR3 is CASSLLREQYF. CDR3 sequence (DNA): TGTGCCAGCAGCTTACTACGGGAGCAGTACTTC.

V is TRBV30 and J is TRBJ2-1, with 8 bases matching TRBD2. V shed 2 bases and J 4 bases; nucleotides not matched to a gene: 7. Germline CDR1 reads GTSNPN; CDR2 reads SVGIG (reference sequence). CDR3 size: 15 residues. The CDR3 DNA sequence: TGTGCCTGGAGTACTCTAGCGGGTCTTTACAATGAGCAGTTCTTC. Translation: CAWSTLAGLYNEQFF.

The V and J genes are TRBV24-1 and TRBJ1-1; no clear D. V was trimmed by 3 bases and J by 6 bases, leaving 10 bases between them. In germline, CDR1 is KGHDR, CDR2 SFDVKD. This CDR3 is built from 13 residues. CDR3 amino acids: CATSDPPPAEAFF. The CDR3 region has the DNA TGTGCCACCAGTGATCCACCTCCGGCTGAAGCTTTCTTT.

The CDR3 region is CASSVSPGGNEQFF. CDR3 nucleotide sequence: TGTGCCAGCAGCGTAAGCCCCGGGGGGAATGAGCAGTTCTTC. The gene calls are TRBV9 and TRBJ2-1; 7 nucleotides line up with TRBD2. The CDR3 covers 14 residues. V dropped 1 base and J dropped 7; count of bases not matched to a gene: 5. The germline CDR1 and CDR2 sequences are SGDLS and YYNGEE. The complete variable domain, with remaining parts taken from reference TRBV9 and TRBJ2-1, reads DSGVTQTPKHLITATGQRVTLRCSPRSGDLSVYWYQQSLDQGLQFLIQYYNGEERAKGNILERFSAQQFPDLHSELNLSSLELGDSALYFCASSVSPGGNEQFFGPGTRLTVL.

This chain joins TRBV29-1 and TRBJ1-1; D is uncertain. V lost 5 bases and J lost 5, with 12 bases in between. CDR1 SQVTM and CDR2 ANQGSEA come from the germline V gene. The CDR3 is made up of 12 amino acids. In DNA, the CDR3 is TGCAGCGTTCGGGGTTGGAAAACTGAAGCTTTCTTT. Its protein product is CSVRGWKTEAFF.

The J gene is TRBJ1-2, the V gene TRBV29-1; maybe TRBD1 (5 bases). The CDR3 consists of 14 residues. CDR1 is SQVTM and CDR2 is ANQGSEA in the germline V gene. Trimming stripped 5 bases from V and 1 base from J, with 14 bases between. The CDR3: CSVRAQGDNYGYTF. Written as DNA, the CDR3 is TGCAGCGTTCGGGCCCAGGGCGATAACTATGGCTACACCTTC.

As DNA, the CDR3 is TGTGCCAGCAGTTTCCCGAGGAGAAGGGCAGCGGTCCTAAAGGAATACAATGAGCAGTTCTTC. This codes for CASSFPRRRAAVLKEYNEQFF. J is TRBJ2-1 and V is TRBV27, with a possible D match to TRBD2 (5 bases). V shed 3 bases and J shed 4 bases, with 31 bases lying between them. The CDR3 sequence is 21 residues long. From germline, CDR1 is MNHEY and CDR2 SMNVEV (reference sequence).

The chain carries TRBV6-5 and TRBJ2-5, with D maybe TRBD1 (6 bases). CDR1 is MNHEY and CDR2 is SVGAGI in the germline V gene. CDR3 length: 15 residues. The V end lost 7 bases, the J end lost 5 bases, and 20 bases lay between the germline ends. CDR3 sequence: CASTRVGRGAETQYF. The CDR3 coding sequence is TGTGCCAGCACCAGAGTGGGCAGGGGAGCGGAGACCCAGTACTTC.

V usage is TRBV21-1 and J usage is TRBJ1-5. TRBV21-1 is a pseudogene. This CDR3 region has 16 residues. The CDR3 here is CASTGGEGFGNQPQHF. CDR3 nucleotides: TGTGCCAGCACTGGGGGGGAGGGTTTCGGCAATCAGCCCCAGCATTTT.